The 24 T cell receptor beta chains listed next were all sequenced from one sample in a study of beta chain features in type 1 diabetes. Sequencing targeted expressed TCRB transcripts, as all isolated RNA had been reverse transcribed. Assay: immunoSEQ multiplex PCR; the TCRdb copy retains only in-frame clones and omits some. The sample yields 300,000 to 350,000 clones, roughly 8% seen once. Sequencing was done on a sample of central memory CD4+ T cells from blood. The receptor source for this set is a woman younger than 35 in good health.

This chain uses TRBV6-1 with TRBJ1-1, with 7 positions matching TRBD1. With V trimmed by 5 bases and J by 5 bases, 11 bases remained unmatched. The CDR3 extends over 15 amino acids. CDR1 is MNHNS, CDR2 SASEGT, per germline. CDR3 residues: CASSSTPGGGTEAFF. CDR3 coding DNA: TGTGCCAGCAGTTCAACCCCAGGGGGAGGGACTGAAGCTTTCTTT.

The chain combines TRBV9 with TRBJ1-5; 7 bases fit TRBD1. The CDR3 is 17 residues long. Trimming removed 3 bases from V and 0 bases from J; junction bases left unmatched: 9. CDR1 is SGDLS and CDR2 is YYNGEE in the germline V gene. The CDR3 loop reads CASSATGQSYSNQPQHF. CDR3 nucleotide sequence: TGTGCCAGCAGCGCGACGGGACAGTCTTATAGCAATCAGCCCCAGCATTTT.

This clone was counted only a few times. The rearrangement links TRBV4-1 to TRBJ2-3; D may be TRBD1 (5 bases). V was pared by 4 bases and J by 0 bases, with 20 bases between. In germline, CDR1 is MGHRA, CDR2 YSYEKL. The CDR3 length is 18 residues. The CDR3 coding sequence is TGCGCCAGCAGCCCTAAAATTCCGACAGACCCTAGCACAGATACGCAGTATTTT. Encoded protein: CASSPKIPTDPSTDTQYF.

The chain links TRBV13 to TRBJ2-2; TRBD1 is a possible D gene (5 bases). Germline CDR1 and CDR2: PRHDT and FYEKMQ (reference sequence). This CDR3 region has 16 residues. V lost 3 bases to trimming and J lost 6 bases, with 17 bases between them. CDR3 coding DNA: TGTGCCAGCAGCTTTCTCCATTATCAGGGCGCCGGGGAGCTGTTTTTT. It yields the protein CASSFLHYQGAGELFF.

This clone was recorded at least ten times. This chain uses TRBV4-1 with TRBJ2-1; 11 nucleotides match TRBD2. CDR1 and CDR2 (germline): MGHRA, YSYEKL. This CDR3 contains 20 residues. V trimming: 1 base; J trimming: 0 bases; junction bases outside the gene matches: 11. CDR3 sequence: CASSQVLGTSGRSSYNEQFF. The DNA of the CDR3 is TGCGCCAGCAGCCAAGTTTTGGGGACTAGCGGCCGGAGCTCCTACAATGAGCAGTTCTTC.

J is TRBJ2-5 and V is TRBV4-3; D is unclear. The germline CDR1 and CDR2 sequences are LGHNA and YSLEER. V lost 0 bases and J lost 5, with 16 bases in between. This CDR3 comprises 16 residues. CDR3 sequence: CASSQEGVGPAETQYF. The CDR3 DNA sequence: TGCGCCAGCAGCCAAGAAGGAGTTGGCCCGGCGGAGACCCAGTACTTC.

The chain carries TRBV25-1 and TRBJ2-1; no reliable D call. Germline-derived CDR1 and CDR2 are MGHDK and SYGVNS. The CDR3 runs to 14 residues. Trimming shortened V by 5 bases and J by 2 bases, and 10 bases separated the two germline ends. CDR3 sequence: CASSPHGPYNEQFF. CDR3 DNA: TGTGCCAGCAGTCCCCATGGCCCCTACAATGAGCAGTTCTTC.

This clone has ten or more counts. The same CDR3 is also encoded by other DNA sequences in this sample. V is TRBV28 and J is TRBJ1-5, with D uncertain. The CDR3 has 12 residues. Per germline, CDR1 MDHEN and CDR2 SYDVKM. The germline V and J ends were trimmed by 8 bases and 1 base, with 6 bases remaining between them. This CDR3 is CASRGSNQPQHF. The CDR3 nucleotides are TGTGCCAGCCGCGGAAGCAATCAGCCCCAGCATTTT.

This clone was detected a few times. The CDR3 sequence: CASSTGVETQYF. The CDR3 DNA reads as TGTGCCAGCAGTACAGGGGTGGAGACCCAGTACTTC. The V call is TRBV2, the J call TRBJ2-5; the match to TRBD1 covers 7 bases. The V gene's germline CDR1 is SNHLY and CDR2 FYNNEI. Losses at the gene ends were 5 bases for V and 5 bases for J; bases not matched to a gene: 2. This CDR3 spans 12 amino acids. The complete variable domain, with remaining parts taken from reference TRBV2 and TRBJ2-5, reads EPEVTQTPSHQVTQMGQEVILRCVPISNHLYFYWYRQILGQKVEFLVSFYNNEISEKSEIFDDQFSVERPDGSNFTLKIRSTKLEDSAMYFCASSTGVETQYFGPGTRLLVL.

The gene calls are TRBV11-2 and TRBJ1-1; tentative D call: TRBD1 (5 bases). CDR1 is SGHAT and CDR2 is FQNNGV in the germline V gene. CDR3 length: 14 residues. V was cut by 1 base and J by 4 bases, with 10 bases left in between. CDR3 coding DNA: TGTGCCAGCAGCTTAGTTGGGGCGGGCACTGAAGCTTTCTTT. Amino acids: CASSLVGAGTEAFF.

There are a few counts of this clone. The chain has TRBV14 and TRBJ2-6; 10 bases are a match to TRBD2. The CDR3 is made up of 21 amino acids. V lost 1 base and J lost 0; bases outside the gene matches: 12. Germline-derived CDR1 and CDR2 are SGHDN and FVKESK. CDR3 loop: CASSQAGQASGGHSGANVLTF. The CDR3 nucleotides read TGTGCCAGCAGCCAAGCTGGTCAGGCTAGCGGGGGACACTCTGGGGCCAACGTCCTGACTTTC.

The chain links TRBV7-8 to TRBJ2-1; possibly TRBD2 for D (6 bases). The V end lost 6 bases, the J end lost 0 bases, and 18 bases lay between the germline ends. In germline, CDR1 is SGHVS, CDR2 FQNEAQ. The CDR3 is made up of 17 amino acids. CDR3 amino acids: CASRTSGTGYSYNEQFF. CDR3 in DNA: TGTGCCAGCAGAACCTCTGGGACTGGATACTCCTACAATGAGCAGTTCTTC.

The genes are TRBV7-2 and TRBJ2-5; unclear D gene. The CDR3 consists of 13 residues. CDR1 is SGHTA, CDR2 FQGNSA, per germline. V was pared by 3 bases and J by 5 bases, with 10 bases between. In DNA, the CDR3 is TGTGCCAGCAGCTTGGCCCTCACGGAGACCCAGTACTTC. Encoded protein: CASSLALTETQYF.

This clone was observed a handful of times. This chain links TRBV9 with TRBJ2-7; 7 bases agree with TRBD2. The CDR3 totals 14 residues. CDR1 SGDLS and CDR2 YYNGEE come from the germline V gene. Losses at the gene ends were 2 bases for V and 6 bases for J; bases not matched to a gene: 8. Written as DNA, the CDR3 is TGTGCCAGCAGCGTGGGACCCCGCGGGAGCGAGCAGTACTTC. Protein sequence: CASSVGPRGSEQYF.

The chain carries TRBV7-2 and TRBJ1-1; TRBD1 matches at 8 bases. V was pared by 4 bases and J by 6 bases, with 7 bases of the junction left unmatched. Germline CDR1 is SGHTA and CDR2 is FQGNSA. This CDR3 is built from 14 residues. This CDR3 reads CASSWQGARPEAFF. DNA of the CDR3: TGTGCCAGCAGCTGGCAGGGGGCGCGGCCTGAAGCTTTCTTT.

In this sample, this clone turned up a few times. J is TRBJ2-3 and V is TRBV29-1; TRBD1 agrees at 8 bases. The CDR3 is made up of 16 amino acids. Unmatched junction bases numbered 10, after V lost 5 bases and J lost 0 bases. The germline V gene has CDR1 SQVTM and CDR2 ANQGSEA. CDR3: CSVPWDRRSSTDTQYF. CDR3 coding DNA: TGCAGCGTTCCCTGGGACAGGCGATCTAGCACAGATACGCAGTATTTT.

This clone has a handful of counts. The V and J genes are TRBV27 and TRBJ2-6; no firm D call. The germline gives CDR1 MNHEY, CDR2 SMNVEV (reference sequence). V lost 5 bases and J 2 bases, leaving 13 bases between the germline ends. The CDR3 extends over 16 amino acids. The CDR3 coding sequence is TGTGCCAGCAGTCTCGTGGGGAAAACTGGGGCCAACGTCCTGACTTTC. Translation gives CASSLVGKTGANVLTF.

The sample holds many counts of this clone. The CDR3 protein is CSATGSTQYF. CDR3 DNA: TGCAGTGCTACCGGTTCTACGCAGTATTTT. The chain employs TRBV20-1 and TRBJ2-3; D gene unclear. Germline lookup yields CDR1 DFQATT and CDR2 SNEGSKA (reference sequence). The CDR3 contains 10 residues. V lost 4 bases to trimming and J lost 8 bases, with 7 bases between them.

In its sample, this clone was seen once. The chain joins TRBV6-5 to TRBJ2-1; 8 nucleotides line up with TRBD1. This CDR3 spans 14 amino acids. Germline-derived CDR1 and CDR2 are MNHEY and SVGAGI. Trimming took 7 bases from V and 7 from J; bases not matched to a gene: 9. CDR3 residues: CASTGTGRTNEQFF. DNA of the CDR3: TGTGCCAGCACCGGGACAGGTCGCACAAATGAGCAGTTCTTC.

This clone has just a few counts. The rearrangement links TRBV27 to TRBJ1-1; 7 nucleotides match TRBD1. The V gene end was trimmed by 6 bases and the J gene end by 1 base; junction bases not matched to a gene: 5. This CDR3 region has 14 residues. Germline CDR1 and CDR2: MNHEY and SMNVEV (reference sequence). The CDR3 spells CASRNRGPNTEAFF. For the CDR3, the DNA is TGTGCCAGCAGGAACAGGGGCCCGAACACTGAAGCTTTCTTT.

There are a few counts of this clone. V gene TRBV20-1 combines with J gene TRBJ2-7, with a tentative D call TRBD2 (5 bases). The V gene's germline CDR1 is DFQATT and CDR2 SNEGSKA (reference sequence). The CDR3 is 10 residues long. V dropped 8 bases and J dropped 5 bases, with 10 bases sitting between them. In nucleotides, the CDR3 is TGCAGTCCCCTAGCCGACGAGCAGTACTTC. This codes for CSPLADEQYF.

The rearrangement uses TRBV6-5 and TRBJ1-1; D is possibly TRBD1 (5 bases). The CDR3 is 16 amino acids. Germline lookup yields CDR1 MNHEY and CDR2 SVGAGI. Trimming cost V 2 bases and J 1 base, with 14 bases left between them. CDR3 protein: CASSYTTGTANTEAFF. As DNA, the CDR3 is TGTGCCAGCAGTTACACCACCGGGACGGCGAACACTGAAGCTTTCTTT.

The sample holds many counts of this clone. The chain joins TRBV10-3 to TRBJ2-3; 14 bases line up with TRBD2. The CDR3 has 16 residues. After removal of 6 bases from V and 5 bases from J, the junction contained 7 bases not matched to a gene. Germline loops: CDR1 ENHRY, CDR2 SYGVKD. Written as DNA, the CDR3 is TGTGCCATCAGCCCTGGACTAGCGGGAGGCGGAGATACGCAGTATTTT. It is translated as CAISPGLAGGGDTQYF.

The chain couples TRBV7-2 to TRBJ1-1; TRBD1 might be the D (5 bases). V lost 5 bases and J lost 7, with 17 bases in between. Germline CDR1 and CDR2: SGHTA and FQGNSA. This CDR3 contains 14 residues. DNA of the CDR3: TGTGCCAGCAGCCACCCCCAGGGAGGTAGTGAAGCTTTCTTT. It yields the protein CASSHPQGGSEAFF.